This passage covers 13 T cell receptor beta chains from one sample sequenced in a study of T cells in Graves' hyperthyroidism and ophthalmopathy. Amplification of TCR beta CDR3 regions was performed using RNA transcripts as template. First-round RT-PCR with HTBI primers amplified the TCR CDR3 region. TCRdb used MiXCR to reprocess the multiplex PCR reads, holding one entry per CDR3 protein. The table lists a few hundred thousand distinct CDR3 sequences, roughly an eighth of them singletons, with less than 20% in the top ten. Sequenced sample: blood. The receptors come from a young woman with Graves' hyperthyroidism.

This clonotype has a count of ten or more. V usage is TRBV6-1 and J usage is TRBJ2-7, with a possible D match to TRBD2 (5 bases). Trimming pared 4 bases from V and 6 bases from J, leaving 10 bases between. This CDR3 spans 12 amino acids. Germline V gives CDR1 MNHNS, CDR2 SASEGT. The CDR3 DNA reads as TGTGCCAGCAGTGCATCCCGGGGCGAGCAGTACTTC. Encoded protein: CASSASRGEQYF.

In this sample, this clonotype turned up a few times. Its ends do not fully match the called genes, so a read error is possible. This sequence joins TRBV6-1 and TRBJ1-1, with TRBD1 identical over 9 bases. This CDR3 region has 19 residues. Germline CDR1 MNHNS, CDR2 SASEGT. Here the CDR3 reads CASSNRPKSPGQGSTEALF. CDR3 coding DNA: TGTGCCAGCAGCAACAGGCCCAAATCGCCGGGACAGGGCTCCACTGAAGCTCTCTTT.

The chain carries TRBV20-1 and TRBJ2-1; TRBD2 matches at 7 bases. CDR1 and CDR2 from the germline V gene are DFQATT and SNEGSKA (reference sequence). With 0 bases clipped from V and 9 bases from J, the junction kept 8 bases outside the gene matches. This CDR3 spans 14 amino acids. DNA for the CDR3: TGCAGTGCTAGAGACCAAAGCGGGATACTTGAGCAGTTCTTC. Its protein product is CSARDQSGILEQFF.

This clonotype has ten or more counts. For the CDR3, the DNA is TGTGCCTGGAGACTGAACCAAGAAGAGACCCAGTACTTC. Translation: CAWRLNQEETQYF. The rearrangement uses TRBV30 and TRBJ2-5, with D unclear. The CDR3 totals 13 residues. V lost 3 bases and J 3 bases, leaving 11 bases between the germline ends. Germline V gene sequence: CDR1 GTSNPN, CDR2 SVGIG (reference sequence).

In its sample, this clonotype was seen many times. This chain links TRBV27 with TRBJ1-1, with D possibly matching TRBD1 (6 bases). The germline CDR1 and CDR2 sequences are MNHEY and SMNVEV (reference sequence). Trimming left V 7 bases short and J 6 bases short, with 12 bases between. This CDR3 spans 12 amino acids. The CDR3 nucleotides are TGTGCCAGCATTGACGAGGGGGCTGAAGCTTTCTTT. It yields the protein CASIDEGAEAFF.

This clonotype was counted only a few times. The chain combines TRBV20-1 with TRBJ2-5, with 13 bases fitting TRBD2. Germline CDR1 and CDR2: DFQATT and SNEGSKA (reference sequence). The CDR3 is 14 residues long. The V gene end was trimmed by 6 bases and the J gene end by 6 bases; junction bases not matched to a gene: 7. CDR3 sequence (DNA): TGCAGTGCAAAGGGACTAGCGGGAATAAAGACCCAGTACTTC. Protein sequence: CSAKGLAGIKTQYF.

This clonotype was detected ten times or more. This chain uses TRBV7-9 with TRBJ2-7, with 12 positions matching TRBD2. Germline V lookup: CDR1 SEHNR, CDR2 FQNEAQ (reference sequence). V gave up 0 bases and J gave up 6 bases; unmatched junction bases: 12. CDR3 length: 18 residues. This chain's CDR3 is CASSLALAGGPAVGEQYF. The CDR3 DNA sequence: TGTGCCAGCAGCTTAGCTCTAGCGGGAGGGCCGGCAGTGGGCGAGCAGTACTTC.

The chain recombines TRBV10-2 with TRBJ1-6; TRBD1 matches 7 bases. V shed 0 bases and J 15 bases; nucleotides not matched to a gene: 5. Germline V gives CDR1 WSHSY, CDR2 SAAADI. The CDR3 consists of 13 residues. The CDR3 reads CASSESGGQLLHF. CDR3 nucleotides: TGCGCCAGCAGTGAGTCGGGGGGACAGCTCCTCCACTTT.

This clonotype was seen at least ten times. This chain joins TRBV27 and TRBJ2-1, with 9 bases fitting TRBD2. The length of the CDR3 is 15 residues. V was pared by 6 bases and J by 6 bases, with 9 bases of the junction left unmatched. The germline gives CDR1 MNHEY, CDR2 SMNVEV (reference sequence). The CDR3 DNA follows: TGTGCCAGCAGAGCCGGCGGCGGGAGGGGCAATGAGCAGTTCTTC. As protein: CASRAGGGRGNEQFF.

Details on this clonotype: Sequence at one end of the junction differs from germline and may be a read error. CDR3 bases: TGTGCCAGCAGCCAAACACCGAGTGGGATCATTCAGTACTTC. Encoded protein: CASSQTPSGIIQYF. The chain uses TRBV4-1 and TRBJ2-4, with D uncertain. CDR3 size: 14 residues. Germline CDR1 reads MGHRA; CDR2 reads YSYEKL.

The chain carries TRBV20-1 and TRBJ2-7, with a tentative D call TRBD2 (5 bases). The V end was cut by 0 bases, the J end by 0 bases, with 27 bases between. The CDR3 has 20 amino acids. Germline V gene sequence: CDR1 DFQATT, CDR2 SNEGSKA (reference sequence). This CDR3 reads CSARDNAGREGPSHSYEQYF. In DNA, the CDR3 is TGCAGTGCTAGAGATAATGCCGGAAGAGAGGGCCCCTCACACTCCTACGAGCAGTACTTC.

This clonotype was seen more than once but under ten times. J is TRBJ2-1 and V is TRBV5-6, with 11 bases fitting TRBD2. Looked up from germline, CDR1 is SGHDT and CDR2 is YYEEEE. V dropped 2 bases and J dropped 4; count of bases not matched to a gene: 5. This CDR3 has 16 residues. CDR3 DNA: TGTGCCAGCAGCTTCACGACTAGCGGGGAGTACAATGAGCAGTTCTTC. It translates to CASSFTTSGEYNEQFF.

The genes are TRBV3-1 and TRBJ2-1; 8 bases are a match to TRBD2. The V segment lost 1 base and the J segment 4 bases; nucleotides outside the gene matches: 9. CDR1 and CDR2 from the germline V gene are LGHDT and YNNKEL (reference sequence). CDR3 length: 17 residues. CDR3 sequence reads: CASSQVPLAEKYNEQFF. The CDR3 nucleotides are TGTGCCAGCAGCCAAGTGCCACTAGCGGAAAAATACAATGAGCAGTTCTTC.